Presented here are 16 T cell receptor beta chains from one specimen sequenced in a study of T cells in Graves' hyperthyroidism and ophthalmopathy. It was RNA transcripts that yielded the amplified TCR beta CDR3 regions. Using the HTBI primer set, a first-round RT-PCR was run on the TCR CDR3. One entry per CDR3 protein results from TCRdb running MiXCR on the multiplex PCR reads. The profile covers 250,000 to 400,000 distinct CDR3 sequences, with 12% to 15% appearing a single time and 30% to 40% taken by the ten largest. Sequenced sample: blood. The receptors derive from a woman between 40 and 50 years old with Graves' ophthalmopathy.

This clonotype was counted many times. The rearrangement links TRBV6-1 to TRBJ2-1, with 8 bases fitting TRBD2. Unmatched junction bases numbered 5, after V lost 4 bases and J lost 3 bases. CDR3 length: 15 residues. Germline CDR1 MNHNS, CDR2 SASEGT. The CDR3 reads CASSVPAGVYNEQFF. The CDR3, as DNA: TGTGCCAGCAGTGTCCCAGCGGGAGTCTACAATGAGCAGTTCTTC.

This clonotype was seen many times. The chain combines TRBV6-1 with TRBJ2-3; 10 positions match TRBD2. CDR3 length equals 14 residues. V shed 5 bases, J shed 4 bases, and the junction held 3 bases outside the gene matches. Germline-derived CDR1 and CDR2 are MNHNS and SASEGT. CDR3 sequence: CASSSLAGADTQYF. The CDR3 region has the DNA TGTGCCAGCAGTTCTCTAGCGGGGGCAGATACGCAGTATTTT.

Many counts were recorded for this clonotype. The J gene is TRBJ2-1, the V gene TRBV27; 8 bases align to TRBD2. Germline CDR1 is MNHEY and CDR2 is SMNVEV (reference sequence). This CDR3 has 15 residues. Germline trimming cut 4 bases from V and 8 bases from J; bases unmatched to any gene: 10. The CDR3 region is CASSSPPGGKDEQFF. The DNA of the CDR3 is TGTGCCAGCAGTTCCCCCCCGGGAGGGAAGGATGAGCAGTTCTTC.

This clonotype was detected only a few times. The chain combines TRBV24-1 with TRBJ2-3, with TRBD2 identical over 13 bases. The CDR3 runs to 17 residues. In germline, CDR1 is KGHDR, CDR2 SFDVKD. The V gene end was trimmed by 4 bases and the J gene end by 0 bases; junction bases not matched to a gene: 3. CDR3 amino acids: CATSEPGLAGSTDTQYF. The CDR3, as DNA: TGTGCCACCAGTGAACCGGGACTAGCGGGGAGCACAGATACGCAGTATTTT.

This clonotype came up many times. With a much larger clone just one base away, this may be a read error. The V and J genes are TRBV11-2 and TRBJ1-5, with D unresolved. CDR3 length equals 12 residues. Trimming pared 5 bases from V and 5 bases from J, leaving 7 bases between. CDR1 SGHAT and CDR2 FQNNGV come from the germline V gene. The CDR3 here is CASSRRHQPQHF. CDR3 coding DNA: TGTGCCAGCAGCAGGCGGCATCAGCCCCAGCATTTT.

The V gene is TRBV7-6, the J gene TRBJ1-1; 7 bases agree with TRBD1. The V gene end was trimmed by 5 bases and the J gene end by 0 bases; junction bases not matched to a gene: 15. Looked up from germline, CDR1 is SGHVS and CDR2 is FNYEAQ. This CDR3 is 18 amino acids long. The CDR3 loop is CASSPKTGQDPLNTEAFF. CDR3 nucleotides: TGTGCCAGCAGCCCAAAGACAGGGCAAGATCCGTTGAACACTGAAGCTTTCTTT.

This clonotype was seen more than once but under ten times. The J gene is TRBJ1-2, the V gene TRBV18, with TRBD1 as a possible D gene (5 bases). V was pared by 3 bases and J by 7 bases, with 12 bases between. This CDR3 region has 13 residues. CDR1 and CDR2 (germline): KGHSH, LQKENI. The DNA for the CDR3 is TGTGCCAGCTCACCGGACAAATCCTCTGGCTACACCTTC. Amino acids: CASSPDKSSGYTF.

This clonotype was seen more than once but under ten times. The chain couples TRBV7-9 to TRBJ1-2; the match to TRBD1 covers 7 bases. The junction had 12 bases not matched to a gene; V was cut back by 7 bases and J by 1 base. From germline, CDR1 is SEHNR and CDR2 FQNEAQ (reference sequence). The CDR3 is made up of 16 amino acids. The CDR3 sequence: CASKNKGQSDNYGYTF. The DNA of the CDR3 is TGTGCCAGCAAAAATAAGGGACAGTCCGATAACTATGGCTACACCTTC. Full variable domain (outside the CDR3, taken from reference TRBV7-9 and TRBJ1-2): DTGVSQNPRHKITKRGQNVTFRCDPISEHNRLYWYRQTLGQGPEFLTYFQNEAQLEKSRLLSDRFSAERPKGSFSTLEIQRTEQGDSAMYLCASKNKGQSDNYGYTFGSGTRLTVV.

In this sample, this clonotype turned up many times. The chain carries TRBV6-1 and TRBJ2-7; D is possibly TRBD1 (6 bases). The CDR3 sequence is 17 residues long. The V end lost 5 bases, the J end lost 2 bases, and 22 bases lay between the germline ends. Germline lookup yields CDR1 MNHNS and CDR2 SASEGT. The CDR3: CASSYGQQPSAPYEQYF. CDR3 DNA sequence: TGTGCCAGCAGTTACGGACAGCAACCCTCCGCCCCCTACGAGCAGTACTTC.

In its sample, this clonotype was seen many times. The V call is TRBV3-1, the J call TRBJ2-1; TRBD2 agrees at 7 bases. Germline CDR1 reads LGHDT; CDR2 reads YNNKEL (reference sequence). The CDR3 is 13 amino acids. V shed 1 base, J shed 9 bases, and the junction held 3 bases outside the gene matches. This CDR3 is CASSQVWGGEQFF. DNA for the CDR3: TGTGCCAGCAGCCAAGTTTGGGGGGGTGAGCAGTTCTTC.

This clonotype was seen at least ten times. Written as DNA, the CDR3 is TGTGCCAGCAGTAGCAGCCGGCCAGCGGGGTCACCGGGAGATACGCAGTATTTT. It translates to CASSSSRPAGSPGDTQYF. V gene TRBV27 combines with J gene TRBJ2-3, with 7 bases that match TRBD2. The CDR3 is made up of 18 amino acids. Trimming at V came to 5 bases and at J to 5 bases, leaving 19 bases not matched to a gene. Germline V CDR1 and CDR2: MNHEY, SMNVEV (reference sequence).

V usage is TRBV7-2 and J usage is TRBJ2-3; possibly TRBD1 for D (6 bases). The CDR3 consists of 15 residues. Trimming left V 3 bases short and J 5 bases short, with 15 bases between. Germline V CDR1 and CDR2: SGHTA, FQGNSA. CDR3 in DNA: TGTGCCAGCAGCTTTGGACAGAACCGGGGAGATACGCAGTATTTT. Translated, it gives CASSFGQNRGDTQYF. Variable domain in full (rest from reference TRBV7-2 and TRBJ2-3): GAGVSQSPSNKVTEKGKDVELRCDPISGHTALYWYRQSLGQGLEFLIYFQGNSAPDKSGLPSDRFSAERTGGSVSTLTIQRTQQEDSAVYLCASSFGQNRGDTQYFGPGTRLTVL.

The chain carries TRBV7-2 and TRBJ2-4; D not certain. Germline V CDR1 and CDR2: SGHTA, FQGNSA. The CDR3 extends over 12 amino acids. Trimming pared 1 base from V and 8 bases from J, leaving 6 bases between. CDR3 sequence (DNA): TGTGCCAGCAGCTTAGTAACAGACATTCAGTACTTC. Translation gives CASSLVTDIQYF. The full variable domain, rest sourced from reference TRBV7-2 and TRBJ2-4, is GAGVSQSPSNKVTEKGKDVELRCDPISGHTALYWYRQSLGQGLEFLIYFQGNSAPDKSGLPSDRFSAERTGGSVSTLTIQRTQQEDSAVYLCASSLVTDIQYFGAGTRLSVL.

The gene calls are TRBV4-1 and TRBJ1-4; D is uncertain. Looked up from germline, CDR1 is MGHRA and CDR2 is YSYEKL. V was pared by 1 base and J by 8 bases, with 17 bases between. This CDR3 is 16 amino acids long. In DNA, the CDR3 is TGCGCCAGCAGCCAAGGAGGAATTGCAGTCACGGAAAAACTGTTTTTT. It encodes CASSQGGIAVTEKLFF.

About this clonotype: A much larger clone lies one base from this, so it may be a read error. The V gene is TRBV6-1, the J gene TRBJ1-5; TRBD1 is a possible D gene (5 bases). The ends were cut back, 5 bases at V and 4 bases at J, with 12 bases in the middle. The CDR3 is 14 amino acids. CDR1 MNHNS and CDR2 SASEGT come from the germline V gene. In nucleotides, the CDR3 is TGTGCCAGCAGTATGGGGCGAACGAATCAGCCCCAGCATTTT. This gives the protein CASSMGRTNQPQHF.

The chain links TRBV20-1 to TRBJ2-7, with 9 nucleotides matching TRBD2. CDR3 length: 15 amino acids. Germline CDR1 and CDR2: DFQATT and SNEGSKA (reference sequence). V was clipped by 1 base and J by 3 bases; unmatched bases: 7. CDR3 in DNA: TGCAGTGCTAGAGGGGGGCGGGGGGGGGGCTACGAGCAGTACTTC. Amino acids: CSARGGRGGGYEQYF.